The present TCR beta chain was sequenced within a study of T cells after yellow fever vaccination. Trimming stripped 1 base from V and 2 bases from J, with 9 bases between. This CDR3 contains 14 residues. Germline V gives CDR1 SGDLS, CDR2 YYNGEE. This clonotype appeared a few times. TCRdb independently ran MiXCR on the 5' RACE reads; one entry per CDR3 protein. The table lists 600,000 to 750,000 distinct CDR3 sequences, 9% to 15% of them singletons. The TCR was taken from a man aged 25-45 years who received the YFV17D yellow fever vaccine. Sequenced here: PBMCs, sampled on the day of the yellow fever booster vaccination. The chain couples TRBV9 to TRBJ2-5; TRBD1 might be the D (6 bases). As DNA, the CDR3 is TGTGCCAGCAGCGTACCCGGGACACAAGAGACCCAGTACTTC. Translated: CASSVPGTQETQYF.